The next 14 T cell receptor beta chains were all read from a single sample in a study of blood T cell repertoires in COVID-19. The table came from immunoSEQ multiplex PCR; TCRdb's copy has only in-frame clones and leaves some out. The table includes some 190,000 clones, around 80% detected once. Input material: PBMCs or T cells enriched from blood (not recorded which). The receptors stem from a man aged 60 to 69 who had been exposed to COVID-19.

The V gene is TRBV5-1, the J gene TRBJ1-1, with no clear D. This CDR3 region has 14 residues. Deletions cut 3 bases from V and 1 base from J, with 10 bases between. The germline gives CDR1 SGHRS, CDR2 YFSETQ. The CDR3 DNA reads TGCGCCAGCAGCTCCTTAACGGGGAACACTGAAGCTTTCTTT. It codes for CASSSLTGNTEAFF.

The chain couples TRBV19 to TRBJ2-5; maybe TRBD1 (5 bases). Trimming shortened V by 6 bases and J by 1 base, and 15 bases separated the two germline ends. Per the germline V gene, CDR1 is LNHDA and CDR2 is SQIVND (reference sequence). The CDR3 sequence is 15 residues long. CDR3 coding DNA: TGTGCCAGTAGCCCCAGAGCCCAGGGCCAAGAGACCCAGTACTTC. This translates into CASSPRAQGQETQYF.

In its sample, this clone was seen a few times. The gene calls are TRBV18 and TRBJ2-7, with 10 bases identical to TRBD1. The V segment lost 4 bases and the J segment 0 bases; nucleotides outside the gene matches: 21. This CDR3 contains 21 residues. Germline V lookup: CDR1 KGHSH, CDR2 LQKENI. The CDR3, as DNA: TGTGCCAGCTCACGTGACGTAGGGACAGGGGCCTCTCACCACTACTCCTACGAGCAGTACTTC. It codes for CASSRDVGTGASHHYSYEQYF.

A note on this clone: Other DNA variants within this sample encode the same CDR3. The chain couples TRBV7-2 to TRBJ1-1; perhaps TRBD1 as D (6 bases). Between the trimmed V and J ends, which lost 4 bases and 0 bases, there was a span of 9 bases. CDR3 length equals 14 residues. Germline V gene sequence: CDR1 SGHTA, CDR2 FQGNSA. DNA of the CDR3: TGTGCCAGCAGCTCGGACAGCTTGAACACTGAAGCTTTCTTT. Translation gives CASSSDSLNTEAFF. The full variable domain, completed using reference TRBV7-2 and TRBJ1-1, is GAGVSQSPSNKVTEKGKDVELRCDPISGHTALYWYRQSLGQGLEFLIYFQGNSAPDKSGLPSDRFSAERTGGSVSTLTIQRTQQEDSAVYLCASSSDSLNTEAFFGQGTRLTVV.

This chain joins TRBV3-1 (or the pseudogene TRBV3-2) and TRBJ2-7; 9 bases agree with TRBD1. Germline V lookup: CDR1 LGHDT, CDR2 YNNKEL (reference sequence). Losses at the gene ends were 2 bases for V and 3 bases for J; bases not matched to a gene: 5. The CDR3 loop spans 15 amino acids. CDR3 sequence: CASSQTGTGLYEQYF. The CDR3 region has the DNA TGTGCCAGCAGCCAAACCGGGACAGGGCTCTACGAGCAGTACTTC.

V and J are TRBV5-4 and TRBJ1-1, with D maybe TRBD1 (5 bases). Trimming removed 3 bases from V and 2 bases from J, with 8 bases in between. Germline CDR1 is SGHNT and CDR2 is YYREEE (reference sequence). The CDR3 loop spans 13 amino acids. The DNA for the CDR3 is TGTGCCAGCAGCTGGGGGGGAAACACTGAAGCTTTCTTT. Protein: CASSWGGNTEAFF.

J is TRBJ1-5 and V is TRBV19; no firm D call. V lost 7 bases and J 2 bases, leaving 18 bases between the germline ends. This CDR3 is built from 16 residues. CDR1 LNHDA and CDR2 SQIVND come from the germline V gene (reference sequence). The CDR3 is CASTPPLGGGNQPQHF. In nucleotides, the CDR3 is TGTGCCAGTACCCCCCCTTTAGGCGGGGGCAATCAGCCCCAGCATTTT.

The chain links TRBV3-1 (or the pseudogene TRBV3-2) to TRBJ2-1, with 11 bases matching TRBD2. Trimming took 4 bases from V and 6 from J; bases not matched to a gene: 8. From germline, CDR1 is LGHDT and CDR2 YNNKEL (reference sequence). This CDR3 comprises 16 residues. In DNA form, the CDR3 reads TGTGCCAGCAGCCGGTTGACTAGCGGGGCCCTCAATGAGCAGTTCTTC. Its protein is CASSRLTSGALNEQFF.

The V call is TRBV19, the J call TRBJ1-1; 7 bases agree with TRBD1. After removal of 6 bases from V and 3 bases from J, the junction contained 7 bases not matched to a gene. The germline CDR1 and CDR2 sequences are LNHDA and SQIVND (reference sequence). CDR3 length: 14 residues. In DNA form, the CDR3 reads TGTGCCAGTAGGGTACAGGGGTTTCACACTGAAGCTTTCTTT. Translating gives CASRVQGFHTEAFF. Full variable domain (outside the CDR3, taken from reference TRBV19 and TRBJ1-1): DGGITQSPKYLFRKEGQNVTLSCEQNLNHDAMYWYRQDPGQGLRLIYYSQIVNDFQKGDIAEGYSVSREKKESFPLTVTSAQKNPTAFYLCASRVQGFHTEAFFGQGTRLTVV.

This clone was detected only a few times. The rearrangement links TRBV6-5 to TRBJ2-7; 8 bases map to TRBD2. The CDR3 is 14 amino acids. Trimming took 2 bases from V and 1 from J; bases not matched to a gene: 1. CDR1 MNHEY and CDR2 SVGAGI come from the germline V gene. The CDR3 region has the DNA TGTGCCAGCAGTTACGGCGGGAGGTCCTACGAGCAGTACTTC. It is translated as CASSYGGRSYEQYF.

The rearrangement links TRBV6-1 to TRBJ1-6, with D possibly TRBD1 on 6 matching bases. Trimming left V 4 bases short and J 0 bases short, with 13 bases between. Germline V gives CDR1 MNHNS, CDR2 SASEGT. CDR3 length: 17 amino acids. The DNA for the CDR3 is TGTGCCAGCAGTGTGTTGGGGGCTAGCTCCTATAATTCACCCCTCCACTTT. Protein sequence: CASSVLGASSYNSPLHF.

The rearrangement links TRBV11-2 to TRBJ1-2; a weak D match, TRBD1 (5 bases). The CDR3 extends over 13 amino acids. Trimming removed 7 bases from V and 4 bases from J, with 13 bases in between. Germline assignment: CDR1 SGHAT and CDR2 FQNNGV. Written as DNA, the CDR3 is TGTGCCAGCACCCAGGGTCATTCCTATGGCTACACCTTC. It specifies CASTQGHSYGYTF.

The chain employs TRBV19 and TRBJ2-1, with 9 bases that match TRBD2. The germline gives CDR1 LNHDA, CDR2 SQIVND (reference sequence). The V and J ends lost 5 bases and 0 bases, in that order; junction bases with no gene match: 20. This CDR3 has 21 residues. The CDR3 DNA sequence: TGTGCCAGTAGTCCTCTCCGGGGTGGCGGGAGGGCCCCGAGCTCCTACAATGAGCAGTTCTTC. Its protein product is CASSPLRGGGRAPSSYNEQFF.

V gene TRBV5-1 combines with J gene TRBJ2-3; TRBD2 aligns across 8 bases. V trimming: 6 bases; J trimming: 0 bases; junction bases outside the gene matches: 6. This CDR3 contains 15 residues. Germline V CDR1 and CDR2: SGHRS, YFSETQ. CDR3 sequence: CASTRLAQSTDTQYF. CDR3 bases: TGCGCCAGCACCCGACTAGCGCAGAGCACAGATACGCAGTATTTT. The whole variable domain, filled in from reference TRBV5-1 and TRBJ2-3, reads KAGVTQTPRYLIKTRGQQVTLSCSPISGHRSVSWYQQTPGQGLQFLFEYFSETQRNKGNFPGRFSGRQFSNSRSEMNVSTLELGDSALYLCASTRLAQSTDTQYFGPGTRLTVL.